Listed below are T cell receptor beta chains from one sample, sequenced in a study of blood T cells in healthy people across ages. TCRdb fed the 5' RACE reads into MiXCR, producing one record per CDR3 protein. The table has about 750,000 distinct CDR3 sequences, about 53% seen once; the top ten hold approximately 40%. Sample: blood. Receptor source: a man older than 75 in good health. Each CDR3 is given with its conserved first and last residue. The D gene is left open where the match is weak. Clone sizes are given selectively: once, few, many, or a class where the clone is expanded.

D	size	J	V	CDR3	DNA
TRBD1	-	TRBJ2-2	TRBV6-2/TRBV6-3	CASSSGTGNTGELFF	TGTGCCAGCAGCTCCGGGACAGGGAACACCGGGGAGCTGTTTTTT
TRBD2	few	TRBJ2-5	TRBV28	CASRTVAGEETQYF	TGTGCCAGCAGAACTGTAGCGGGAGAGGAGACCCAGTACTTC
-	-	TRBJ2-7	TRBV6-1	CASSEVSDKGEQYF	TGTGCCAGCAGTGAGGTATCTGACAAGGGCGAGCAGTACTTC
TRBD1	once	TRBJ2-3	TRBV20-1	CSARVQGAGTDTQYF	TGCAGTGCTAGAGTTCAGGGGGCGGGAACAGATACGCAGTATTTT
TRBD2	-	TRBJ2-3	TRBV9	CASSVSGRGSDTQYF	TGTGCCAGCAGCGTTAGCGGGAGGGGCTCAGATACGCAGTATTTT
-	few	TRBJ2-1	TRBV7-3	CASSKKVASYNEQFF	TGTGCCAGCAGCAAAAAGGTAGCGTCCTACAATGAGCAGTTCTTC
TRBD1	-	TRBJ2-5	TRBV3-1	CASSRRQGSGETQYF	TGTGCCAGCAGCCGTCGACAGGGTTCGGGAGAGACCCAGTACTTC
-	-	TRBJ2-7	TRBV4-1	CASSLRRQGGDEQYF	TGCGCCAGCAGCCTCCGCCGGCAAGGGGGGGACGAGCAGTACTTC
-	-	TRBJ2-7	TRBV6-5	CASRSSLYEQYF	TGTGCCAGCAGGTCCAGCCTCTACGAGCAGTACTTC
-	-	TRBJ2-5	TRBV7-3	CASSLNGGLEETQYF	TGTGCCAGCAGCTTAAATGGGGGGCTAGAAGAGACCCAGTACTTC
TRBD2	few	TRBJ2-7	TRBV20-1	CSARGGTSGSYEQYF	TGCAGTGCTAGAGGTGGGACTAGCGGGAGTTACGAGCAGTACTTC
TRBD1	-	TRBJ2-3	TRBV27	CASSYLTGERGDTQYF	TGTGCCAGCAGCTACCTTACAGGGGAAAGAGGGGATACGCAGTATTTT
-	-	TRBJ2-1	TRBV7-9	CASSPWRPAYNGQFF	TGTGCCAGCAGCCCGTGGCGCCCTGCCTACAATGGGCAGTTCTTC
-	-	TRBJ2-1	TRBV20-1	CSANLRLRRNEQFF	TGCAGTGCCAACCTCCGCCTTCGGCGCAATGAGCAGTTCTTC
-	-	TRBJ2-7	TRBV28	CASSLVRHHGAEGQYF	TGTGCCAGCAGTTTAGTTCGACACCATGGGGCCGAAGGTCAGTACTTC
-	-	TRBJ2-5	TRBV3-1	CASSQEPSTETQYF	TGTGCCAGCAGCCAAGAGCCTAGCACCGAGACCCAGTACTTC
-	few	TRBJ2-7	TRBV4-2	CASSSSPGEAQPYEQYF	TGTGCCAGCAGCTCCTCCCCGGGGGAAGCACAACCCTACGAGCAGTACTTC
TRBD1	-	TRBJ2-7	TRBV28	CASKDRGTYEQYF	TGTGCCAGCAAAGACAGGGGGACGTACGAGCAGTACTTC
-	-	TRBJ2-7	TRBV27	CASRLKWGWRDYEQYF	TGTGCCAGCAGGCTCAAATGGGGGTGGCGGGACTACGAGCAGTACTTC
TRBD2	-	TRBJ2-1	TRBV7-2	CASSKREGSNEQFF	TGTGCCAGCAGTAAGCGGGAGGGCTCCAATGAGCAGTTCTTC
TRBD2	-	TRBJ2-1	TRBV5-1	CASSWGLAGSYEQFF	TGCGCCAGCAGCTGGGGGCTAGCGGGAAGTTATGAGCAGTTCTTC
-	few	TRBJ2-5	TRBV9	CASSPQTQETQYF	TGTGCCAGCAGCCCTCAAACCCAAGAGACCCAGTACTTC
TRBD2	-	TRBJ2-7	TRBV15	CATSRGTVGGGDYEQYF	TGTGCCACCAGCAGAGGAACGGTCGGGGGGGGCGACTACGAGCAGTACTTC
-	-	TRBJ1-6	TRBV5-6	CASSLEGRRNSPLHF	TGTGCCAGCAGCTTGGAAGGCAGAAGAAATTCACCCCTCCACTTT
-	-	TRBJ1-6	TRBV3-1	CASSQERQDNSPLHF	TGTGCCAGCAGCCAAGAAAGGCAGGATAATTCACCCCTCCACTTT
-	many	TRBJ1-5	TRBV9	CASSVDWGYNQPQHF	TGTGCCAGCAGCGTAGATTGGGGATACAATCAGCCCCAGCATTTT
-	-	TRBJ2-1	TRBV5-5	CASSWRDASYNEQFF	TGTGCCAGCAGCTGGAGGGACGCATCCTACAATGAGCAGTTCTTC
-	few	TRBJ1-1	TRBV2	CASTLMDTEAFF	TGTGCCAGCACTTTGATGGACACTGAAGCTTTCTTT
TRBD2	-	TRBJ2-7	TRBV29-1	CSIEVLAGRREQYF	TGCAGCATTGAAGTACTAGCGGGAAGGAGAGAGCAGTACTTC
TRBD2	-	TRBJ2-7	TRBV10-1	CASSEASGGTYEQYF	TGCGCCAGCAGTGAGGCTAGCGGAGGGACCTACGAGCAGTACTTC
TRBD2	-	TRBJ2-2	TRBV5-1	CARLAGGTGELFF	TGCGCCAGGCTAGCGGGAGGCACCGGGGAGCTGTTTTTT
-	-	TRBJ2-7	TRBV3-1	CASSQESTHSYEQYF	TGTGCCAGCAGCCAAGAGTCGACACATTCCTACGAGCAGTACTTC
TRBD2	once	TRBJ2-1	TRBV6-1	CASSEPGLAGVPEQFF	TGTGCCAGCAGTGAACCCGGACTAGCGGGAGTTCCTGAGCAGTTCTTC
TRBD2	few	TRBJ2-1	TRBV2	CASSAGAGGFGEQFF	TGTGCCAGCAGCGCGGGGGCGGGAGGGTTTGGCGAGCAGTTCTTC
-	few	TRBJ1-6	TRBV6-5	CASSRTVYNSPPHF	TGTGCCAGCAGTAGGACAGTCTATAATTCACCCCCCCACTTT
-	once	TRBJ2-2	TRBV29-1	CSVGHAVGELFF	TGCAGCGTTGGTCATGCGGTCGGGGAGCTGTTTTTT
-	few	TRBJ2-7	TRBV5-1	CASSLPGGTYEQYF	TGCGCCAGCAGCTTGCCAGGGGGGACCTACGAGCAGTACTTC
-	-	TRBJ1-1	TRBV27	CASSLFGTKGTEAFF	TGTGCCAGCAGTTTATTTGGGACTAAGGGCACTGAAGCTTTCTTT
-	few	TRBJ2-1	TRBV29-1	CSVAHTRVKDGNEQFF	TGCAGCGTTGCCCACACCAGGGTTAAGGACGGGAATGAGCAGTTCTTC
-	-	TRBJ2-6	TRBV20-1	CSAREGITNVLTF	TGCAGTGCTAGAGAGGGCATTACCAACGTCCTGACTTTC
-	-	TRBJ2-1	TRBV24-1	CATGTSDGYEQFF	TGTGCCACCGGCACATCGGACGGCTACGAGCAGTTCTTC
TRBD1	-	TRBJ2-1	TRBV28	CASSLGGTANNEQFF	TGTGCCAGCAGTTTGGGTGGGACAGCTAACAATGAGCAGTTCTTC
-	-	TRBJ2-2	TRBV2	CASSGAQGTGELFF	TGTGCCAGCAGTGGGGCCCAGGGCACCGGGGAGCTGTTTTTT
TRBD2	-	TRBJ2-1	TRBV20-1	CSARSGTSGRGEQFF	TGCAGTGCTAGATCCGGGACTAGCGGGAGGGGTGAGCAGTTCTTC
-	few	TRBJ2-7	TRBV5-1	CASSLEGTAPHEQYF	TGCGCCAGCAGCTTGGAGGGGACTGCCCCCCACGAGCAGTACTTC
-	-	TRBJ1-2	TRBV20-1	CSALPGEGYGYTF	TGCAGTGCTCTGCCGGGAGAGGGCTATGGCTACACCTTC
-	-	TRBJ1-2	TRBV6-5	CASSYDTGGRRYTF	TGTGCCAGCAGTTACGATACAGGAGGGCGCCGCTACACCTTC
TRBD2	-	TRBJ2-1	TRBV20-1	CSATRLAGVSNEQFF	TGCAGTGCTACACGACTAGCGGGAGTTAGCAATGAGCAGTTCTTC
TRBD2	few	TRBJ2-7	TRBV12-3/TRBV12-4	CASSPTRPSGYYEQYF	TGTGCCAGCAGCCCAACGCGGCCTAGCGGATACTACGAGCAGTACTTC
-	many	TRBJ2-1	TRBV7-3	CASSISLNEQFF	TGTGCCAGCAGCATAAGCCTCAATGAGCAGTTCTTC
-	-	TRBJ2-3	TRBV7-3	CASSLYGGTGTDTQYF	TGTGCCAGCAGCTTATACGGCGGGACCGGCACAGATACGCAGTATTTT
-	few	TRBJ2-7	TRBV7-2	CASSLGGYDEQYF	TGTGCCAGCAGCTTAGGAGGGTACGACGAGCAGTACTTC
TRBD2	-	TRBJ2-5	TRBV20-1	CSGLSGVPETQYF	TGCAGTGGCCTTAGCGGGGTTCCCGAGACCCAGTACTTC